This TCR beta chain originates from a study of blood T cell repertoires in COVID-19. About the research overall: The cDNA or gDNA used as material had been derived from T cells, B-cell-depleted T cells, or PBMCs.

The V gene's germline CDR1 is MNHEY and CDR2 SVGAGI. The CDR3 consists of 11 residues. Trimming shortened V by 5 bases and J by 9 bases, and 8 bases separated the two germline ends. This clone came up a few times. In the authors' methods: Amplification of reference gene primers provided the estimated nucleated cell counts. Libraries were prepared by immunoSEQ multiplex PCR; TCRdb keeps only in-frame clonotypes and omits some of them. That table furnishes V, J and clone size, whereas the DNA furnished D and trimming. The sample lists fewer than 300,000 clones, around nine tenths occurring once. This rearrangement joins TRBV6-5 to TRBJ2-1; perhaps TRBD1 as D (7 bases). The sample comprised peripheral blood. This clonotype originated in a woman between 40 and 50 years old who had recovered from COVID-19. The CDR3 DNA sequence: TGTGCCAGCAGTCAGGGGGGTGAGCAGTTCTTC. It codes for CASSQGGEQFF.